This T cell receptor (beta chain) stems from a study of shared clonotypes between healthy human individuals (dated by TCRdb to about 2020). For context, the study as a whole: The cohort included a few men and a couple of women between 18 and 49 years of age. For each donor, CD4 naive and CD4 memory were each run on three plates, CD8 naive on two plates, and CD8 memory on one plate. To estimate repertoire size and how much clonotypes are shared between individuals, the study performed deep sequencing of blood TCR repertoires from a few healthy adults. To increase sequencing depth and limit assay-specific biases, different laboratories used diverse techniques to prepare libraries and sequence TCR repertoires. Each donor's leukapheresis produced roughly between roughly 0.85 and 9.5 billion PBMCs.

On the study overall, not on this receptor specifically: Estimated clonotype richness was generally larger for naive than for memory subsets. The genetic and exposure-history diversity represented was limited by the small number of donors. Higher generation probabilities were observed for clonotypes shared by all four sorted-subset donors than for non-shared clonotypes. Pairwise subsampling indicated that sequencing depth was expected to affect the degree of clonotype sharing among donors. Even with the large sequencing depth, rarefaction of the sorted-subset datasets indicated that sequencing was incomplete. Sampling was restricted to blood, and TCR repertoires in tissues likely differ from the TCR repertoires found in blood. Roughly 5% of naive CD4, 3.5% of naive CD8, 2.3% of memory CD4, and about 0.4% of memory CD8 clonotypes were shared across a few donors.

From cysteine to phenylalanine, the CDR3 is 17 amino acids long. The only DNA kept is the CDR3, 51 bases in frame from the first base. CDR1 and CDR2, looked up from the germline V gene (reference sequence), are SSHAT and FNYEAQ. Using the deep immunoSEQ assay, multiplex PCR amplified TCR CDR3 regions from genomic DNA. For each cell subset, the extracted genomic DNA was distributed evenly across all wells of several immunoSEQ 96-well plates, and each plate served as one replicate. For sorted subsets, each replicate PCR was loaded with about 200 ng genomic DNA, equivalent to some 31,000 T cell genomes. Purified libraries were quantified with a Qubit 3.0 fluorometer, sized on a Bioanalyzer 2100, and re-quantified with the KAPA Library Quantification kit. Every immunoSEQ 96-well plate was sequenced on a separate single-read 150-cycle Illumina NextSeq 550 flow cell. As for the original processing: Because the immunoSEQ output included only junctional sequences and no quality scores, the filtering could not be the same as the filtering used for full-length reads. To assign V/J genes and CDR3, sequences were annotated against IMGT germline references using PyIR, a Python wrapper for IgBLAST v1.9. Reads were removed for weak V/J assignments (E-value above 1e-6), missing CDR3, stop codons, out-of-frame junctions, or ambiguous translated residues. V3J clonotypes were defined as sequences sharing an identical inferred V gene, J gene, and CDR3 amino acid sequence. Percentage overlap between repertoires was computed as shared unique clonotypes divided by the size of the smaller repertoire. RTK rarefaction, the Chao1 estimator, and Recon v2.1 estimates of unobserved clonotypes were used to assess repertoire richness. OLGA was used to compute generation probabilities for all TCRbeta clonotypes that the gDNA method yielded from several donors. TCRdb took over this immuneACCESS table, retaining in-frame rearrangements with V and J assigned. Such tables are incomplete; in checked studies, under half of the missing clones stem from an unresolved V gene, and the remainder is unexplained. The D gene and trimming were derived from the DNA, and the V and J assignments and clone size from that table. In this sample the table shows about 2.4 million clones, around nine tenths of which occur a single time. The ten top clones hold 0.14% of the sample.

The donors were healthy, HIV-negative adults with no recently reported acute infections or vaccinations. All donors were Caucasian adults living in Nashville, Tennessee, USA. CD4+ T cells were enriched through magnetic negative selection, after which naive cells were positively selected on CD45RA and the remaining negative fraction served as the memory subset. After blood collection by leukapheresis, PBMCs were isolated using Ficoll-Histopaque density gradient centrifugation and then cryopreserved in the vapor phase of liquid nitrogen. Analytical flow cytometry was used to check the purity and quantity of every magnetically sorted T cell population. From each sorted fraction, genomic DNA was isolated and quantified by UV absorbance on a Nanodrop 2000c. In its sample, this clone was seen once. This clone's antigen is unknown. An end of the junction differs from the germline gene, which may be a read error.

The V and J genes are TRBV7-7 and TRBJ2-1; the best D guess is TRBD1, with 6 bases matching. The clonotype comes from a man aged 18 to 30 in good health. The material sequenced was naive CD4+ T cells sorted from blood. In light of the paper, this sample's cell subset or site label describes: CD45RA+ positively selected. This receptor has the CDR3 CASSLMAGASTYNEQFF. In nucleotide form, the sequence is TGTGCTAGCAGCTTAATGGCAGGGGCCTCCACCTACAATGAGCAGTTCTTC.